The sequence of this T cell receptor (beta chain) was determined in a study of blood T cell repertoires in COVID-19 (dated by TCRdb to the early 2020s). Regarding the study in general: Samples from collaborators originated in the United States, Italy and Spain and spanned both the acute and convalescent phases of COVID-19. The prospective study material was composed of cDNA or gDNA derived from T cells, B-cell-depleted T cells, or PBMCs. Subjects who had been exposed to COVID-19, were actively infected with it, or had recovered from it provided the deeply sampled blood TCRbeta repertoires that made up the dataset. The repertoires were released in a freely available public database meant as a resource for research on the immune response to SARS-CoV-2. The samples were drawn from two sources: the first 160 participants of the ongoing ImmuneRACE study, and over 950 subjects contributed by 6 global collaborators. The sample metadata nearly always contained a de-identified subject ID, COVID-19 status, age in years and sex. Where HLA class I and class II types were available, the types were taken from metadata supplied by the sample provider, not from assay-based typing.

With respect to this clone: Its antigen is unknown. Base qualities are not at hand, and no much larger clone is one base apart.

In the prospective study, participants were roughly 18 to 89 years old, resided in 24 geographic areas of the United States, and were enrolled through a virtual design. In the prospective study, participants were assigned to cohorts based on the clinical history participants reported in a screening survey and a study questionnaire. For ImmuneRACE Cohort 3, a participant was defined as recovered based on two consecutive negative NP/OP PCR tests, clearance by a healthcare professional, or resolution of symptoms. In the prospective study, mobile phlebotomists collected whole blood, serum and a nasopharyngeal or oropharyngeal swab from each participant. Participants in the prospective study had the option to provide additional blood draws and questionnaires over a roughly 2-month period. Blood samples from the prospective study were shipped frozen or at room temperature prior to DNA extraction. V is cut back by 0 bases and J by 2 bases, with 4 bases in the junction unmatched. CDR1 and CDR2, per the germline V gene, are SGHRS and YFSETQ. The CDR3, cysteine through phenylalanine, is 17 amino acids long. Left in the record is the CDR3 DNA by itself, 51 bases read in frame from the first base.

TCRbeta CDR3 regions were amplified from genomic DNA by means of the immunoSEQ Assay, a bias-controlled multiplex PCR. The original pipeline was this. The number of nucleated cells in each sample was estimated from the amplification of reference gene primers within the assay. To quantify the absolute abundance of each unique TCRbeta CDR3 rearrangement, sequence reads were collapsed and filtered. Productive Simpson clonality was computed per sample as the square root of Simpson's diversity index over productive rearrangements. This is the immuneACCESS table as TCRdb keeps it, with only in-frame sequences that have V and J called. A part of the clones is gone; compared with another copy, unresolved V genes explain less than half, and the rest is unexplained. The V and J calls and clone size are taken from that table; D and trimming were inferred from the DNA. The table for this sample lists fewer than 250,000 clones; 86% of them were counted only once. The biggest ten clones account for approximately 2% of the sample.

Study-wide conclusions, independent of this receptor: The quantity of clinical and demographic metadata differed by source and by participant and was supplied without curation.

The sequence links TRBV5-1 to TRBJ2-2, and 10 bases in between align with TRBD2. This sequence was found in a woman between 45 and 65 years old who had recovered from COVID-19. The sequenced sample consisted of PBMCs or T cells enriched from blood (not recorded which). The sequenced DNA: TGCGCCAGCAGCTTGGCCTGGACTAGCGGAAACACCGGGGAGCTGTTTTTT. This translates into CASSLAWTSGNTGELFF.